The rows below give T cell receptor beta chains drawn from one sample of a study of T cells in Graves' hyperthyroidism and ophthalmopathy. One entry per CDR3 protein results from TCRdb running MiXCR on the multiplex PCR reads. This sample has roughly 380,000 distinct CDR3 sequences; 14% occur once, and the top ten carry 11%. Sequenced: blood. The receptors shown here come from a woman aged 60-70 years with Graves' hyperthyroidism. CDR3s include the opening cysteine and the closing phenylalanine or tryptophan. A D gene is named only where the DNA matches it firmly. Expanded clones get a size class; other rows say once, few or many, or leave the size out.

.	TRBV5-1	15	few	TRBJ2-7	TGCGCCAGCAGCTTCTTTGGGCAGTTGAGTTACGAGCAGTACTTC	CASSFFGQLSYEQYF
.	TRBV3-1	14	many	TRBJ2-5	TGTGCCAGCAGCCCCCGTGTAGGGCGAGAGACCCAGTACTTC	CASSPRVGRETQYF
TRBD2	TRBV20-1	17	.	TRBJ2-2	TGCAGTGCTAGAGATATTCGGAGCGGGATGAGCACCGGGGAGCTGTTTTTT	CSARDIRSGMSTGELFF
.	TRBV18	13	many	TRBJ2-7	TGTGCCAGCTCACCCGACAGGCTTTACGAGCAGTACTTC	CASSPDRLYEQYF
TRBD1	TRBV28	15	many	TRBJ1-4	TGTGCCAGCAGTGGGCCGGACAGGGGTAACGAAAAACTGTTTTTT	CASSGPDRGNEKLFF
.	TRBV5-1	14	many	TRBJ2-7	TGCGCCAGCAGCCATAGCGGACCCTTCTACGAGCAGTACTTC	CASSHSGPFYEQYF
.	TRBV12-3/TRBV12-4	14	many	TRBJ2-3	TGTGCCAGCAGCCCCTCTACTTGGGTAGATACGCAGTATTTT	CASSPSTWVDTQYF
.	TRBV5-1	14	many	TRBJ2-7	TGCGCCAGCAGCTTGGAGGGACCTGAGTACGAGCAGTACTTC	CASSLEGPEYEQYF
TRBD1	TRBV13	14	many	TRBJ2-2	TGTGCCAGCAGCCCCCGACAGGGGACCGGGGAGCTGTTTTTT	CASSPRQGTGELFF
.	TRBV7-9	12	.	TRBJ2-1	TGTGCCAGCAGCTTAGTTTTGAATGAGCAGTTCTTC	CASSLVLNEQFF
.	TRBV18	14	.	TRBJ1-6	TGTGCCAGCTCACGGACGGGGGCCAATTCACCCCTCCACTTT	CASSRTGANSPLHF
TRBD2	TRBV6-1	11	many	TRBJ2-7	TGTGCCAGCGGGCGGGAGGGGTGGCAGTACTTC	CASGREGWQYF
.	TRBV9	14	.	TRBJ1-3	TGTGCCAGCAGCGTACCGGGGGGAGGAAACACCATATATTTT	CASSVPGGGNTIYF
TRBD2	TRBV10-3	15	many	TRBJ2-3	TGTGCCATCAGCGGACTAGCGGGAGTACCCGATACGCAGTATTTT	CAISGLAGVPDTQYF
.	TRBV7-8	15	few	TRBJ2-7	TGTGCCAGCAGCTTTTCCCAGGGGCAGGGCGCCGAGCAGTACTTC	CASSFSQGQGAEQYF
TRBD2	TRBV28	15	many	TRBJ2-7	TGTGCCAGCAGTTTAAGTCTAGCGGGAGGGCGCGAGCAGTACTTC	CASSLSLAGGREQYF
.	TRBV3-1	13	many	TRBJ1-4	TGTGCCAGCGGGGGGGGACAAGCCGAAAAACTGTTTTTT	CASGGGQAEKLFF
.	TRBV28	11	many	TRBJ2-3	TGTGCCAGCAGTCAAGAAGGTACGCAGTATTTT	CASSQEGTQYF
TRBD1	TRBV7-9	14	many	TRBJ1-4	TGTGCCAGCAGCCCATGGAACAGGGGTGAAAAACTGTTTTTT	CASSPWNRGEKLFF
TRBD1	TRBV6-2/TRBV6-3	16	.	TRBJ2-7	TGTGCCAGCAGTTACAAATTGGGACAGCTAGTCTACGAGCAGTACTTC	CASSYKLGQLVYEQYF
.	TRBV24-1	14	many	TRBJ1-5	TGTGCCACCAGGGCGGCAGGAGTCAATCAGCCCCAGCATTTT	CATRAAGVNQPQHF
TRBD2	TRBV27	12	many	TRBJ2-7	TGTGCCAGCAGTGGCATAGCGGGAGAGCAGTACTTC	CASSGIAGEQYF
.	TRBV4-1	14	few	TRBJ2-5	TGCGCCAGCAGCCAAGGCGGCAGGGCGGAGACCCAGTACTTC	CASSQGGRAETQYF
.	TRBV15	13	many	TRBJ2-1	TGTGCCACAACTCACCCCGGGACTTTTGAGCAGTTCTTC	CATTHPGTFEQFF
TRBD2	TRBV4-2	18	many	TRBJ2-7	TGTGCCAGCAGCCTCCTCCCCCGGACTAGCGGGAGCTCCTACGAGCAGTACTTC	CASSLLPRTSGSSYEQYF
.	TRBV18	15	many	TRBJ1-4	TGTGCCAGCTCACCACGGCCAGGGACTAATGAAAAACTGTTTTTT	CASSPRPGTNEKLFF
.	TRBV3-1	14	many	TRBJ2-7	TGTGCCAGCAGCCAAGATTGGGACTCGGGGGAGCAGTACTTC	CASSQDWDSGEQYF
TRBD2	TRBV6-1	14	few	TRBJ2-7	TGTGCCAGCAGGGATACTAGCGGGAGAAACGAGCAGTACTTC	CASRDTSGRNEQYF
.	TRBV24-1	15	.	TRBJ2-5	TGTGCCACCAGTGACCGTCGTAGGGGTCGGGAGACCCAGTACTTC	CATSDRRRGRETQYF
.	TRBV6-2/TRBV6-3	15	many	TRBJ2-7	TGTGCCAGCAGTTACCCACACCAGGGAGACTACGAGCAGTACTTC	CASSYPHQGDYEQYF
.	TRBV20-1	13	many	TRBJ1-1	TGCAGTGCTTCCCCTGGCCAGACCACTGAAGCTTTCTTT	CSASPGQTTEAFF
.	TRBV4-1	16	many	TRBJ2-1	TGCGCCAGCAGCTGGGGCCGACTCAATCCGTACAATGAGCAGTTCTTC	CASSWGRLNPYNEQFF
.	TRBV9	15	many	TRBJ2-4	TGTGCCAGCAGCCCTGGGCAGGCGGGATTAAACATTCAGTACTTC	CASSPGQAGLNIQYF
TRBD1	TRBV20-1	16	many	TRBJ2-1	TGCAGTGCTAGAGACTCCCGGGACAGGGGAGTAAATGAGCAGTTCTTC	CSARDSRDRGVNEQFF
.	TRBV5-1	15	many	TRBJ2-2	TGCGCCAGCAGCCTCGGGACACCGAACACCGGGGAGCTGTTTTTT	CASSLGTPNTGELFF
.	TRBV2	13	many	TRBJ2-1	TGTGCCAGCAGTGAAGTAGGTTACAATGAGCAGTTCTTC	CASSEVGYNEQFF
.	TRBV12-3/TRBV12-4	15	.	TRBJ2-7	TGTGCCAGCAGTTTAGTATCTGGGGAGGTGCGCGAGCAGTACTTC	CASSLVSGEVREQYF
TRBD1	TRBV12-3/TRBV12-4	14	many	TRBJ1-1	TGTGCCAGCAGTTGGGACAGGGGGCTTTCTGAAGCTTTCTTT	CASSWDRGLSEAFF
TRBD1	TRBV7-3	14	.	TRBJ1-1	TGTGCCAGCAGCCCCCCGGGACAGGGCTCAGAAGCTTTCTTT	CASSPPGQGSEAFF
TRBD2	TRBV5-1	16	many	TRBJ2-3	TGCGCCAGCAGCTTGGGACTAGCGGGAGAGGTAGATACGCAGTATTTT	CASSLGLAGEVDTQYF
.	TRBV25-1	15	.	TRBJ2-7	TGTGCCAGCAGTGAATCTACAGGGGGGGCCTACGAGCAGTACTTC	CASSESTGGAYEQYF
TRBD1	TRBV19	14	.	TRBJ2-3	TGTGCCAGTACAGGACAGGGCGGCCCAGATACGCAGTATTTT	CASTGQGGPDTQYF
.	TRBV3-1	16	many	TRBJ2-7	TGTGCCAGCAGCCAAGGTTTTGGGGGGCCCACCTACGAGCAGTACTTC	CASSQGFGGPTYEQYF
TRBD1	TRBV20-1	17	many	TRBJ2-1	TGCAGTGCTAGAGACGAAACGGGACAGGGTTCCTACAATGAGCAGTTCTTC	CSARDETGQGSYNEQFF
TRBD2	TRBV12-3/TRBV12-4	18	many	TRBJ2-3	TGTGCCAGCAGTTTCGTGCTCGAGGGACTAGGACTTCGGGATACGCAGTATTTT	CASSFVLEGLGLRDTQYF
.	TRBV3-1	12	many	TRBJ1-4	TGTGCCAGCAGCCAAGTGGATGAAAAACTGTTTTTT	CASSQVDEKLFF
TRBD1	TRBV13	15	.	TRBJ1-1	TGTGCCAGCAGTCCACAAAGGACAGGGCGTACTGAAGCTTTCTTT	CASSPQRTGRTEAFF
.	TRBV20-1	11	many	TRBJ2-7	TGCAGTGCTACAGTCGTGGACGAGCAGTACTTC	CSATVVDEQYF
TRBD1	TRBV2	15	many	TRBJ2-6	TGTGCCAGCAGAGCCGACAGGGCTGGGGCCAACGTCCTGACTTTC	CASRADRAGANVLTF
TRBD1	TRBV2	13	many	TRBJ2-1	TGTGCCAGCAGCACCGGGACAGGGCTTGAGCAGTTCTTC	CASSTGTGLEQFF
TRBD2	TRBV27	16	.	TRBJ2-2	TGTGCCAGCAGTGGACTAGCGGGAGGATTCACCGGGGAGCTGTTTTTT	CASSGLAGGFTGELFF
TRBD2	TRBV27	17	few	TRBJ2-7	TGTGCCAGCAGCCCGGGACTAGCGGGGCCCGGCGTGGACGAGCAGTACTTC	CASSPGLAGPGVDEQYF
.	TRBV28	14	many	TRBJ1-1	TGTGCCAGCAGTCTACCCGGGAGGGGAACTGAAGCTTTCTTT	CASSLPGRGTEAFF
.	TRBV20-1	13	.	TRBJ1-2	TGCAGTGCTAGATCCAGGGCTAACTATGGCTACACCTTC	CSARSRANYGYTF
TRBD2	TRBV7-6	16	few	TRBJ2-3	TGTGCCAGCAGCCCACTTAGCGGGAGCGGGACAGATACGCAGTATTTT	CASSPLSGSGTDTQYF
.	TRBV28	15	many	TRBJ2-7	TGTGCCAGCAGTTCACGGGGCATACCTTCCAGAGAGCAGTACTTC	CASSSRGIPSREQYF